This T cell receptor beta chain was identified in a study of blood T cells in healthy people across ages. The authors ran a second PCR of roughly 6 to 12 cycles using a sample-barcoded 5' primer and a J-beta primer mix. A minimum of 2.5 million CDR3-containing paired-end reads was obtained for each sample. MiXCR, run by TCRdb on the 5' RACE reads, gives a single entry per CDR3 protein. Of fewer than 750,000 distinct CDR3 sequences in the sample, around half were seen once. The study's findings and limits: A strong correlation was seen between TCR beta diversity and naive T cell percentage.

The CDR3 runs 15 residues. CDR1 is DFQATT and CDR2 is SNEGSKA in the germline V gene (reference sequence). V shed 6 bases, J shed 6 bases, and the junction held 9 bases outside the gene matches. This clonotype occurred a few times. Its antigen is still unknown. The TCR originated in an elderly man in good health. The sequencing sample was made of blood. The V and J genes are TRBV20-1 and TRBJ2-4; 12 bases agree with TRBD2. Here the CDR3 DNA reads TGCAGTGCGCCGGGACTAGCGGGCCGGGGAAACATTCAGTACTTC. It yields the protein CSAPGLAGRGNIQYF.